The 25 T cell receptor beta chains listed next were all sequenced from one sample in a study of cytomegalovirus exposure and HLA in healthy donors. Primers included in the PCR were 60 Vbeta and 13 Jbeta primers. Method: immunoSEQ multiplex PCR; TCRdb's copy keeps in-frame clones and lacks some. The data contain 100,000 to 150,000 clones, 80% of them singletons. The sample consisted of PBMCs. The source of these receptors is a man between 35 and 55 years old in good health and CMV-seronegative.

Written as DNA, the CDR3 is TGCGCCAGCAGCTGGTCCCCCCCCACAGGGGACAATGAGCAGTTCTTC. Translated: CASSWSPPTGDNEQFF. V and J are TRBV5-1 and TRBJ2-1; the match to TRBD1 covers 7 bases. CDR1 is SGHRS, CDR2 YFSETQ, per germline. The V segment lost 3 bases and the J segment 5 bases; nucleotides outside the gene matches: 11. CDR3 length: 16 amino acids.

This clone was observed a handful of times. The chain joins TRBV4-2 to TRBJ1-1, with a weak D call TRBD1 (5 bases). Germline CDR1 and CDR2: LGHNA and YNFKEQ. Trimming took off 4 bases at V and 6 bases at J, with 12 bases between the two ends. CDR3 length: 13 amino acids. The CDR3 DNA follows: TGTGCCAGCAGCCGGGGGGGGTTCGCTGAAGCTTTCTTT. Translating gives CASSRGGFAEAFF.

About this clone: As the CDR3 is not closed by the conserved phenylalanine or tryptophan, this likely results from a read error. The chain carries TRBV15 and TRBJ1-1, with 7 bases matching TRBD1. J lost 0 bases, V lost 5 bases, and 3 bases had no gene match. The CDR3 is 14 amino acids. Germline CDR1 and CDR2: LNHNV and YYDKDF (reference sequence). In DNA form, the CDR3 reads TGTGCCACCAGCCCGGGACAGCTGAACACTGAAGCTTTCGTT. It codes for CATSPGQLNTEAFV.

The V and J genes are TRBV18 and TRBJ1-1, with a tentative D call TRBD1 (5 bases). Trimming left V 0 bases short and J 2 bases short, with 13 bases between. The length of the CDR3 is 16 residues. CDR1 is KGHSH, CDR2 LQKENI, per germline. The CDR3 bases are TGTGCCAGCTCACCACCGTCTCAGGGCTCCAACACTGAAGCTTTCTTT. The encoded protein is CASSPPSQGSNTEAFF.

V usage is TRBV30 and J usage is TRBJ2-2; no clear D gene. CDR3 length equals 12 residues. V was cut by 1 base and J by 8 bases, with 8 bases left in between. Germline V gene data show CDR1 as GTSNPN and CDR2 as SVGIG (reference sequence). The CDR3 DNA sequence: TGTGCCTGGAGTGAAGTAGTGGGGGAGCTGTTTTTT. Its translation is CAWSEVVGELFF. The whole variable domain, remainder taken from reference TRBV30 and TRBJ2-2, is SQTIHQWPATLVQPVGSPLSLECTVEGTSNPNLYWYRQAAGRGLQLLFYSVGIGQISSEVPQNLSASRPQDRQFILSSKKLLLSDSGFYLCAWSEVVGELFFGEGSRLTVL.

This chain connects TRBV5-6 to TRBJ2-7, with D tentatively TRBD1 (5 bases). CDR3 length equals 15 residues. The germline CDR1 and CDR2 sequences are SGHDT and YYEEEE. V lost 2 bases, J lost 2 bases, and 14 bases lay in between. CDR3 in DNA: TGTGCCAGCAGCTTTCCTCAGGGTAAGACCTACGAGCAGTACTTC. Its translation: CASSFPQGKTYEQYF.

The CDR3 DNA follows: TGCGCCAGCAGCTTGTCATCCGGGGCCAACGTCCTGACTTTC. It specifies CASSLSSGANVLTF. This chain connects TRBV5-1 to TRBJ2-6; D is unresolved. Trimming removed 1 base at V and 4 bases at J, with 6 bases between. CDR1 and CDR2 (germline): SGHRS, YFSETQ. The CDR3 has 14 residues.

This rearrangement joins TRBV2 to TRBJ2-7, with D possibly TRBD2 on 6 matching bases. Germline V gives CDR1 SNHLY, CDR2 FYNNEI. This CDR3 has 11 residues. V lost 4 bases, J lost 12 bases, and 13 bases lay in between. The CDR3: CASSATRKPYF. CDR3 in DNA: TGTGCCAGCAGTGCGACTAGGAAACCGTACTTC.

This sequence joins TRBV9 and TRBJ2-2, with D tentatively TRBD1 (5 bases). Trimming removed 0 bases at V and 5 bases at J, with 14 bases between. CDR1 and CDR2 from the germline V gene are SGDLS and YYNGEE. This CDR3 is built from 16 residues. In DNA form, the CDR3 reads TGTGCCAGCAGCGTAGCGGGCAGGGAAGCAACCGGGGAGCTGTTTTTT. Protein product: CASSVAGREATGELFF.

V gene TRBV2 combines with J gene TRBJ1-1, with 8 bases aligning to TRBD1. Germline CDR1 reads SNHLY; CDR2 reads FYNNEI. This CDR3 spans 13 amino acids. With 8 bases clipped from V and 3 bases from J, the junction kept 5 bases outside the gene matches. CDR3 region: CASGQGAYTEAFF. CDR3 bases: TGTGCCAGCGGGCAGGGGGCTTACACTGAAGCTTTCTTT.

V and J are TRBV11-3 and TRBJ2-5; 8 nucleotides match TRBD1. V shed 5 bases, J shed 5 bases, and the junction held 4 bases outside the gene matches. Germline V gene sequence: CDR1 SGHNT, CDR2 YENEEA. CDR3 length: 13 amino acids. CDR3 sequence: CASSATGVETQYF. For the CDR3, the DNA is TGTGCCAGCAGCGCGACAGGGGTGGAGACCCAGTACTTC.

There are a few counts of this clone. The chain uses TRBV28 and TRBJ1-2, with 7 bases lining up with TRBD1. In germline, CDR1 is MDHEN, CDR2 SYDVKM. Trimming removed 8 bases from V and 4 bases from J; junction bases left unmatched: 1. This CDR3 contains 11 residues. The DNA for the CDR3 is TGTGCCAGCTCAGGGGGCTATGGCTACACCTTC. This encodes CASSGGYGYTF.

J is TRBJ2-3 and V is TRBV29-1; 11 bases line up with TRBD2. Germline V gene data show CDR1 as SQVTM and CDR2 as ANQGSEA. V shed 7 bases and J 0 bases; nucleotides not matched to a gene: 6. The CDR3 runs to 15 residues. The CDR3 region has the DNA TGCAGCGCCTCCGGGACTAGCGGCAGCACAGATACGCAGTATTTT. Amino acid sequence: CSASGTSGSTDTQYF.

This clone has only a few counts. The J gene is TRBJ1-5, the V gene TRBV19, with TRBD1 as a possible D gene (6 bases). CDR1 LNHDA and CDR2 SQIVND come from the germline V gene (reference sequence). V shed 1 base and J shed 7 bases, with 17 bases lying between them. The CDR3 runs 16 residues. For the CDR3, the DNA is TGTGCCAGTAGTATAGTTACCGGGACATTGGGGCAGCCCCAGCATTTT. Translated: CASSIVTGTLGQPQHF. The full variable domain, with the rest looked up from reference TRBV19 and TRBJ1-5, is DGGITQSPKYLFRKEGQNVTLSCEQNLNHDAMYWYRQDPGQGLRLIYYSQIVNDFQKGDIAEGYSVSREKKESFPLTVTSAQKNPTAFYLCASSIVTGTLGQPQHFGDGTRLSIL.

This clone was seen a handful of times. The V gene is TRBV2, the J gene TRBJ1-4, with 7 bases matching TRBD1. The CDR3 contains 14 residues. V lost 7 bases to trimming and J lost 4 bases; unmatched junction nucleotides: 6. Germline values: CDR1 SNHLY, CDR2 FYNNEI. This chain's CDR3 is CASMTGQLNEKLFF. For the CDR3, the DNA is TGTGCCAGCATGACAGGGCAACTTAATGAAAAACTGTTTTTT.

In its sample, this clone was seen once. The chain joins TRBV28 to TRBJ1-1; 9 nucleotides agree with TRBD1. Germline assignment: CDR1 MDHEN and CDR2 SYDVKM. The CDR3 consists of 13 residues. V lost 3 bases to trimming and J lost 6 bases; unmatched junction nucleotides: 2. CDR3 bases: TGTGCCAGCAGTTTGGGACAGGGTCCTGAAGCTTTCTTT. This sequence encodes CASSLGQGPEAFF.

This clone was picked up one time. This sequence joins TRBV7-2 and TRBJ1-1; D unclear. Germline CDR1 is SGHTA and CDR2 is FQGNSA. V lost 1 base and J 5 bases, leaving 8 bases between the germline ends. CDR3 length: 13 amino acids. CDR3 loop: CASSLGGRTEAFF. The CDR3 DNA sequence: TGTGCCAGCAGCTTAGGCGGTCGGACTGAAGCTTTCTTT.

V is TRBV10-3 and J is TRBJ2-7; 9 bases agree with TRBD1. Germline V gives CDR1 ENHRY, CDR2 SYGVKD. V shed 7 bases and J 4 bases; nucleotides not matched to a gene: 5. This CDR3 contains 13 residues. CDR3 in amino acids: CAITHRGQYEQYF. CDR3 sequence (DNA): TGTGCCATCACTCACAGGGGGCAATACGAGCAGTACTTC.

This clone turned up a few times. The chain links TRBV2 to TRBJ1-1; TRBD1 agrees at 8 bases. The CDR3 runs to 15 residues. Germline V gene sequence: CDR1 SNHLY, CDR2 FYNNEI. The V segment lost 4 bases and the J segment 1 base; nucleotides outside the gene matches: 5. The CDR3 reads CASSVQGGRNTEAFF. The CDR3, as DNA: TGTGCCAGCAGTGTACAGGGGGGCAGGAACACTGAAGCTTTCTTT.

V usage is TRBV2 and J usage is TRBJ1-2; 9 bases line up with TRBD1. V lost 6 bases to trimming and J lost 2 bases; unmatched junction nucleotides: 1. Germline CDR1 and CDR2: SNHLY and FYNNEI. This CDR3 spans 13 amino acids. The CDR3 DNA reads as TGTGCCAGCAGAGGACAGGGGAACTATGGCTACACCTTC. Translating gives CASRGQGNYGYTF. The full variable domain, completed using reference TRBV2 and TRBJ1-2, is EPEVTQTPSHQVTQMGQEVILRCVPISNHLYFYWYRQILGQKVEFLVSFYNNEISEKSEIFDDQFSVERPDGSNFTLKIRSTKLEDSAMYFCASRGQGNYGYTFGSGTRLTVV.

This clone has just a few counts. The junction departs from the called germline gene at one end, perhaps through a read error. This sample also contains other DNA sequences that code for the same CDR3. The chain couples TRBV29-1 to TRBJ2-7; possibly TRBD1 for D (5 bases). CDR1 is SQVTM, CDR2 ANQGSEA, per germline. This CDR3 is 12 amino acids long. CDR3 coding DNA: TGCAGCATTGATGGCAGGGAATACGAGCAGTACTTC. Translated: CSIDGREYEQYF.

This clone was detected only a few times. The rearrangement uses TRBV27 and TRBJ1-5; tentative D call: TRBD1 (6 bases). The germline CDR1 and CDR2 sequences are MNHEY and SMNVEV (reference sequence). Trimming shortened V by 0 bases and J by 0 bases, and 9 bases separated the two germline ends. This CDR3 is built from 16 residues. CDR3 sequence (DNA): TGTGCCAGCAGTTTATCCCGAGGGGGTAGCAATCAGCCCCAGCATTTT. It translates to CASSLSRGGSNQPQHF.

This clone was observed a handful of times. Other DNA sequences in this specimen translate into the identical CDR3. This chain connects TRBV5-4 to TRBJ1-2; 9 bases match TRBD1. This CDR3 is built from 14 residues. V lost 4 bases to trimming and J lost 4 bases; unmatched junction nucleotides: 5. From germline, CDR1 is SGHNT and CDR2 YYREEE (reference sequence). CDR3 in amino acids: CASSLTGGGYGYTF. The CDR3, as DNA: TGTGCCAGCAGCCTGACAGGGGGAGGCTATGGCTACACCTTC.

CDR3 region: CASSSDRGSIWEQYF. The CDR3 DNA is TGTGCCAGCAGCTCCGACAGGGGAAGTATTTGGGAGCAGTACTTC. The gene calls are TRBV5-6 and TRBJ2-7; TRBD1 aligns across 8 bases. V dropped 3 bases and J dropped 7; count of bases not matched to a gene: 12. The CDR3 covers 15 residues. CDR1 and CDR2 (germline): SGHDT, YYEEEE. Filled out from reference TRBV5-6 and TRBJ2-7, the complete variable domain reads DAGVTQSPTHLIKTRGQQVTLRCSPKSGHDTVSWYQQALGQGPQFIFQYYEEEERQRGNFPDRFSGHQFPNYSSELNVNALLLGDSALYLCASSSDRGSIWEQYFGPGTRLTVT.

The genes are TRBV12-5 and TRBJ1-2, with TRBD1 matching over 9 bases. Germline V gene sequence: CDR1 LGHNT, CDR2 FRNRAP. The CDR3 contains 17 residues. The V and J ends lost 0 bases and 4 bases, in that order; junction bases with no gene match: 9. The CDR3 reads CASGLVPGQGGIYGYTF. CDR3 bases: TGTGCTAGTGGTTTGGTCCCGGGACAGGGTGGTATCTATGGCTACACCTTC.